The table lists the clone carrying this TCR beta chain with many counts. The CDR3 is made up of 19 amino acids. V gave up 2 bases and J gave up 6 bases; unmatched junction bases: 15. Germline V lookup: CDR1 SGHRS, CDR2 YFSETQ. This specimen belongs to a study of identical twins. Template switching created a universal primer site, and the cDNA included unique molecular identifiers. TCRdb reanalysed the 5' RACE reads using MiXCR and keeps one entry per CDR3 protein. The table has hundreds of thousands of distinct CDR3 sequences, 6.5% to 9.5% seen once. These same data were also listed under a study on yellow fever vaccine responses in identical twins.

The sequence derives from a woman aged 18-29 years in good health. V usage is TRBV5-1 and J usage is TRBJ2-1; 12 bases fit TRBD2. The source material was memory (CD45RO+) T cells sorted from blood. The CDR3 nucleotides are TGCGCCAGCAGCTTTCTTCCTAGCGGGAGGGAGTCCCTCCTCAATGAGCAGTTCTTC. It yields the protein CASSFLPSGRESLLNEQFF.